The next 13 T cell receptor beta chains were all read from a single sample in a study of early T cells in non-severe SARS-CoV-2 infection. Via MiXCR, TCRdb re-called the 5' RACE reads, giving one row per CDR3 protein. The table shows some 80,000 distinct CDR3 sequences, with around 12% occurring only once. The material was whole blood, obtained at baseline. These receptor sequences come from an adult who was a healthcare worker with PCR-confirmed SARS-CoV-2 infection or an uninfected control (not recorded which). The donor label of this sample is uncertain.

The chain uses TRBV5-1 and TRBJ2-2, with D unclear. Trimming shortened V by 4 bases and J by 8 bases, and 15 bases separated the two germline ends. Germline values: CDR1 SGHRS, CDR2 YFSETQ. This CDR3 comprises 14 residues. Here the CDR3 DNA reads TGCGCCAGCAGCAGTCAACCCGTTGATGGGGAGCTGTTTTTT. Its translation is CASSSQPVDGELFF.

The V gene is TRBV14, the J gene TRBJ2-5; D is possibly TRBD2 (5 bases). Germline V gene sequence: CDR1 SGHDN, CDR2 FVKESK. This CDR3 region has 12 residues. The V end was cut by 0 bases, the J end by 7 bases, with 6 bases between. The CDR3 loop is CASSQEGGTQYF. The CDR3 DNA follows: TGTGCCAGCAGCCAAGAAGGAGGGACCCAGTACTTC.

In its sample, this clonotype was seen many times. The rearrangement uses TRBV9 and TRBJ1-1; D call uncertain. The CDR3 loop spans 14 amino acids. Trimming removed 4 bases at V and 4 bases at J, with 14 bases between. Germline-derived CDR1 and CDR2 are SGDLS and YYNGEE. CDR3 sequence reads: CASSFGPKGTEAFF. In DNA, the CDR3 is TGTGCCAGCAGCTTCGGGCCGAAGGGCACTGAAGCTTTCTTT.

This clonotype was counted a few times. The CDR3 sequence is CASSLGTGRYEQYF. In DNA, the CDR3 is TGCGCCAGCAGCTTGGGGACAGGACGGTACGAGCAGTACTTC. The chain joins TRBV5-1 to TRBJ2-7, with TRBD1 identical over 7 bases. CDR1 is SGHRS, CDR2 YFSETQ, per germline. The trim removed 0 bases at V and 4 bases at J, leaving 4 bases unmatched. The CDR3 totals 14 residues.

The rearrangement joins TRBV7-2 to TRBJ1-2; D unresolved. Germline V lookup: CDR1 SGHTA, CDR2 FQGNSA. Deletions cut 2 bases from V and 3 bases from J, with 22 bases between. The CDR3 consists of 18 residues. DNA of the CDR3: TGTGCCAGCAGCTTAACCCCCCCCTGGCAGCTTCTACACTATGGCTACACCTTC. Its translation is CASSLTPPWQLLHYGYTF.

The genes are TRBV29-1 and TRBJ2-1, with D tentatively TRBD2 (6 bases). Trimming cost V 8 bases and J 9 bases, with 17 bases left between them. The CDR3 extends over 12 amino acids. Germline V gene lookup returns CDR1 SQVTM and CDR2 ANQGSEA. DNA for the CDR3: TGCAGCCTGACTAGGGGACGGGGTGAGCAGTTCTTC. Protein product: CSLTRGRGEQFF.

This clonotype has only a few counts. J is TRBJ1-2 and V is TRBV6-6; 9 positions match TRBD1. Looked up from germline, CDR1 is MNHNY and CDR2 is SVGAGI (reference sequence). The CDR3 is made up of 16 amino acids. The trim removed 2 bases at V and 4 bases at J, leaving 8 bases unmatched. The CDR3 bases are TGTGCCAGCAGTTACAAAGCGCTGGGACAGGGCTATGGCTACACCTTC. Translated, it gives CASSYKALGQGYGYTF.

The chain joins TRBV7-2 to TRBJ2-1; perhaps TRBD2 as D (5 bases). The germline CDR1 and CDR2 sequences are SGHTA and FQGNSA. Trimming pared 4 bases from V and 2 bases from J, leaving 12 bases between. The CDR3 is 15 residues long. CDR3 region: CASSSWETTYNEQFF. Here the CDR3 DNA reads TGTGCCAGCAGCTCATGGGAGACTACCTACAATGAGCAGTTCTTC.

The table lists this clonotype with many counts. The CDR3 DNA sequence: TGTGCCAGCAGCTTAGGGACAGAGAAGTTCGATGAGCAGTTCTTC. This sequence encodes CASSLGTEKFDEQFF. The J gene is TRBJ2-1, the V gene TRBV11-3, with a tentative D call TRBD1 (6 bases). The germline V gene encodes CDR1 SGHNT and CDR2 YENEEA. V was clipped by 1 base and J by 8 bases, with 15 bases between them. The CDR3 has 15 residues.

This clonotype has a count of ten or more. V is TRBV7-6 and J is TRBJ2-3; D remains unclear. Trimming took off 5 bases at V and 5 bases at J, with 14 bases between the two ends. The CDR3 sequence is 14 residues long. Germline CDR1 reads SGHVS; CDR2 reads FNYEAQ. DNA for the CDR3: TGTGCCAGCAGCAGCCCCTCCGGCGGAGATACGCAGTATTTT. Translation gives CASSSPSGGDTQYF.

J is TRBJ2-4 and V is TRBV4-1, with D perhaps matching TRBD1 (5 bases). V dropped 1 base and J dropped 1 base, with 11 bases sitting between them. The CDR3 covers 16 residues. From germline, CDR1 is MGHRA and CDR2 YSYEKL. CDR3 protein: CASSQVGRQAKNIQYF. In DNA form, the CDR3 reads TGCGCCAGCAGCCAAGTAGGTAGACAGGCCAAAAACATTCAGTACTTC.

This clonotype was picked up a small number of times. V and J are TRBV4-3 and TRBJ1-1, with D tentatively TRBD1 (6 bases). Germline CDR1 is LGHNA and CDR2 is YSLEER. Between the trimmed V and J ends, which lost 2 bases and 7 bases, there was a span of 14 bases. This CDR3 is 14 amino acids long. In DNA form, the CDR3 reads TGCGCCAGCAGCCAATACGGGACACCCGTTGAAGCTTTCTTT. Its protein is CASSQYGTPVEAFF.

The CDR3, as DNA: TGTGCCAGCACCACGACAGGGGATGGCTACACCTTC. Amino acids: CASTTTGDGYTF. This chain uses TRBV6-5 with TRBJ1-2, with 8 bases matching TRBD1. This CDR3 is 12 amino acids long. Germline loops: CDR1 MNHEY, CDR2 SVGAGI. The J segment lost 6 bases and the V segment lost 7 bases, leaving 4 bases of the junction unmatched.